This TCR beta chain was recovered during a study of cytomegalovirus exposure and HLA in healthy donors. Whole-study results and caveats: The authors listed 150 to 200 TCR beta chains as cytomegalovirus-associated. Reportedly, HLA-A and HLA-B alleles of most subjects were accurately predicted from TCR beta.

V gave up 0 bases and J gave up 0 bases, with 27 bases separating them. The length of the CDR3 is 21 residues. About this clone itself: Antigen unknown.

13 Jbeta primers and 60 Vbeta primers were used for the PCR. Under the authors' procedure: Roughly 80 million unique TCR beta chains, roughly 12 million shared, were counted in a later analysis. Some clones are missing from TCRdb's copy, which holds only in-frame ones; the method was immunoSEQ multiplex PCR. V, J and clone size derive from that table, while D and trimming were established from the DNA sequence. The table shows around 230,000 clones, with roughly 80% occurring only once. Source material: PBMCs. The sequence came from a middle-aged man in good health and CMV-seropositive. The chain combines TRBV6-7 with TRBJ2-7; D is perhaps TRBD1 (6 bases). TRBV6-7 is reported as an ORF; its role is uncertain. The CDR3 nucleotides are TGTGCCAGCAGTTACTCCGTGACAGGCGCCGAGGGTATTAAAAGCTCCTACGAGCAGTACGTC. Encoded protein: CASSYSVTGAEGIKSSYEQYV.